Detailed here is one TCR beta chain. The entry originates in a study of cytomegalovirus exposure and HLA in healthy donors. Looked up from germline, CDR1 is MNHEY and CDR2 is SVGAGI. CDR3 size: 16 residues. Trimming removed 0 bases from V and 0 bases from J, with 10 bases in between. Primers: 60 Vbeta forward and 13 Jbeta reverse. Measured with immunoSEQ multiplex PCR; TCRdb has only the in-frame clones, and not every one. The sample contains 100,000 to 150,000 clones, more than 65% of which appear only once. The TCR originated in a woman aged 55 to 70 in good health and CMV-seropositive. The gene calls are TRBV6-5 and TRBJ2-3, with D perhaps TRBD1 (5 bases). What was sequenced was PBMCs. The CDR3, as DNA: TGTGCCAGCAGTTACTCGACAGCCCGGAGCACAGATACGCAGTATTTT. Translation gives CASSYSTARSTDTQYF.